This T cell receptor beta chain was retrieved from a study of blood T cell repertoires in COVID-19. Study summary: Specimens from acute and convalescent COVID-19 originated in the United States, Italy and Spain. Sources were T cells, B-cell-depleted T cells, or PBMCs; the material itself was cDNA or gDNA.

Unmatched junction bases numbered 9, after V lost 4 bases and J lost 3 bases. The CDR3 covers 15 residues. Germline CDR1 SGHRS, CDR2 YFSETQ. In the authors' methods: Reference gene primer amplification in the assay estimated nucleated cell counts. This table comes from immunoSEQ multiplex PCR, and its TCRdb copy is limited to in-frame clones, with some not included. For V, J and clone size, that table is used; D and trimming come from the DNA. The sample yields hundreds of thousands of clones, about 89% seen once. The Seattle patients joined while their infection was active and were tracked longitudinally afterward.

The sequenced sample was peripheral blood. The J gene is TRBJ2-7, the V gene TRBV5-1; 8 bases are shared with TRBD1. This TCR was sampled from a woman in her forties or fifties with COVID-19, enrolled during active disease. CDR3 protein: CASSLTDRVGYEQYF. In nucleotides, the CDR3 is TGCGCCAGCAGCCTGACGGACAGGGTGGGCTACGAGCAGTACTTC.